This T cell receptor beta chain was sequenced in a study of blood T cell repertoires in COVID-19. Study summary: Acute and convalescent COVID-19 specimens originated in the United States, Italy and Spain.

The CDR3 has 14 residues. The germline V gene encodes CDR1 MNHNY and CDR2 SVGAGI (reference sequence). Trimming took 2 bases from V and 5 from J, leaving 9 bases between them. In the authors' methods: Estimation of nucleated cell counts was performed using reference gene primer amplification. The assay was immunoSEQ multiplex PCR, and TCRdb's table has in-frame clones only and misses some. V, J and clone size derive from that table, while D and trimming were established from the DNA sequence. The sample shows nearly 55,000 clones, approximately 86% of them seen only once. Sequenced sample: peripheral blood. This chain joins TRBV6-6 and TRBJ1-4, with D tentatively TRBD1 (6 bases). This clonotype was obtained from a man aged 65 to 79 with active COVID-19. The CDR3 DNA is TGTGCCAGCAGTTACCAGGGGCGAAATGAAAAACTGTTTTTT. It translates to CASSYQGRNEKLFF.